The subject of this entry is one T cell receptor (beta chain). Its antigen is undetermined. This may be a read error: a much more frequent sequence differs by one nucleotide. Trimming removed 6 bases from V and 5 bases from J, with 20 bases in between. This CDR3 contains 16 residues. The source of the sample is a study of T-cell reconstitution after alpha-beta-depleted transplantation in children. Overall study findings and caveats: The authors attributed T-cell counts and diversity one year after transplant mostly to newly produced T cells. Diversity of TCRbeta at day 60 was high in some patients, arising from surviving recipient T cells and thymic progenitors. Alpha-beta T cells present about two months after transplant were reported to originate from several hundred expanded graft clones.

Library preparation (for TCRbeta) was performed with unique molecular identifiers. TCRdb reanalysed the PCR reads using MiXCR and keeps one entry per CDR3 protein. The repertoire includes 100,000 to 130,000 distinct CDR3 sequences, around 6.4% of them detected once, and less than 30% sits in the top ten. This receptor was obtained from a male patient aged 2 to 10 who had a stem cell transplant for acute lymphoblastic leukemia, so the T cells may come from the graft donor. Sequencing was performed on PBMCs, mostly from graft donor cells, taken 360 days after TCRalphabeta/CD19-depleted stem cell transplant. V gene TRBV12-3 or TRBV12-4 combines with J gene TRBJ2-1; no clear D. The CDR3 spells CASSPTAGWLHNEQFF. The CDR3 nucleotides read TGTGCCAGCAGCCCAACCGCCGGGTGGCTCCACAATGAGCAGTTCTTC.